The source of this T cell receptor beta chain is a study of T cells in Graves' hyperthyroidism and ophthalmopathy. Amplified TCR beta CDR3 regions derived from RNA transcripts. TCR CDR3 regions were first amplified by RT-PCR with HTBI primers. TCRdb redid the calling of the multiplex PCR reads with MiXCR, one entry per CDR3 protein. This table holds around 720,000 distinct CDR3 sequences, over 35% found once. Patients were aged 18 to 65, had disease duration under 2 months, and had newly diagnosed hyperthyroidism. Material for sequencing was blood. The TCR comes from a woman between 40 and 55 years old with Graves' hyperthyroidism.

CDR3 nucleotide sequence: TGTGCCAGCAGCTCCGCCGGGGCAGGGAATCAGCCCCAGCATTTT. Translation: CASSSAGAGNQPQHF. The chain combines TRBV7-9 with TRBJ1-5; a weak D match, TRBD1 (5 bases). Trimming took 4 bases from V and 4 from J, leaving 14 bases between them. CDR1 is SEHNR, CDR2 FQNEAQ, per germline (reference sequence). The CDR3 length is 15 residues.